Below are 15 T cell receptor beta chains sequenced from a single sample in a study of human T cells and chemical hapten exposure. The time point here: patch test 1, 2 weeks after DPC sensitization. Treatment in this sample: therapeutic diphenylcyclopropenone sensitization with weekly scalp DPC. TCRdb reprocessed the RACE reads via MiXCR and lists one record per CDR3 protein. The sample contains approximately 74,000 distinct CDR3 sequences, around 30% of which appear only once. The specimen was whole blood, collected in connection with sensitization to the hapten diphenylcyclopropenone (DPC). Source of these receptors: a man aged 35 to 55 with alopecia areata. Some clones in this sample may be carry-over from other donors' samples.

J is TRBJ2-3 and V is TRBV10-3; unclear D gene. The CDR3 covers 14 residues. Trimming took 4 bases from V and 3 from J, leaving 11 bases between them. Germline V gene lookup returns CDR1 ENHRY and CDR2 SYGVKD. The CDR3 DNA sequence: TGTGCCATCAGTGGGTCCTCCGGGACAGATACGCAGTATTTT. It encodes CAISGSSGTDTQYF.

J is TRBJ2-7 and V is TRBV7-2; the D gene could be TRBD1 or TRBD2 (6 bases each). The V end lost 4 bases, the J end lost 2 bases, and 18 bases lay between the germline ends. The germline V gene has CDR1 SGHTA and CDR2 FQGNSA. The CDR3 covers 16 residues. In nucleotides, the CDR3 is TGTGCCAGCAGCTCCCCCCTGGGGGGCGGCACCTACGAGCAGTACTTC. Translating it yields CASSSPLGGGTYEQYF.

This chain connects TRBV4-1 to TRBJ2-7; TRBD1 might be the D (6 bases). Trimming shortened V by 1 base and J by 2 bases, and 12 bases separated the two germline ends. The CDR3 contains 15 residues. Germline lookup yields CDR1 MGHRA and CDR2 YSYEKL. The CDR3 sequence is CASSQAPGQAYEQYF. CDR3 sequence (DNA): TGCGCCAGCAGCCAAGCCCCGGGACAAGCCTACGAGCAGTACTTC.

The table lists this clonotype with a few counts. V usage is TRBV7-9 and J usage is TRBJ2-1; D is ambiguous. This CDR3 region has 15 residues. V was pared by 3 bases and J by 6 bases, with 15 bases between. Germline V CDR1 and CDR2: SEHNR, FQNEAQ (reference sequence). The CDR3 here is CASSFLLYSLNEQFF. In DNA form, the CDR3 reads TGTGCCAGCAGCTTCTTGCTATACTCCCTCAATGAGCAGTTCTTC. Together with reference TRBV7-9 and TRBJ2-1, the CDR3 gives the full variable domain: DTGVSQNPRHKITKRGQNVTFRCDPISEHNRLYWYRQTLGQGPEFLTYFQNEAQLEKSRLLSDRFSAERPKGSFSTLEIQRTEQGDSAMYLCASSFLLYSLNEQFFGPGTRLTVL.

The CDR3 DNA follows: TGCAGCGTTCGAGGGGACTTGGGCGCGGGAGTCGGGCAAGAGACCCAGTACTTC. It specifies CSVRGDLGAGVGQETQYF. This chain joins TRBV29-1 and TRBJ2-5; 7 nucleotides line up with TRBD2. Germline assignment: CDR1 SQVTM and CDR2 ANQGSEA. The CDR3 loop spans 18 amino acids. Germline trimming cut 5 bases from V and 2 bases from J; bases unmatched to any gene: 20.

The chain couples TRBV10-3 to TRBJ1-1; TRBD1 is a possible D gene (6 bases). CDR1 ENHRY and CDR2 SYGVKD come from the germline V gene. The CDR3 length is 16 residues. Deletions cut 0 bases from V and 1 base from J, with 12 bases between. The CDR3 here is CAISESRGKANTEAFF. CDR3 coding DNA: TGTGCCATCAGTGAGTCTAGGGGGAAGGCGAACACTGAAGCTTTCTTT.

The CDR3 loop reads CATSDSTADREKLFF. The CDR3 DNA reads TGTGCCACCAGTGATTCGACGGCGGATCGTGAAAAACTGTTTTTT. This sequence joins TRBV24-1 and TRBJ1-4; D is undetermined. CDR1 is KGHDR, CDR2 SFDVKD, per germline. V lost 2 bases and J lost 7, with 13 bases in between. The length of the CDR3 is 15 residues.

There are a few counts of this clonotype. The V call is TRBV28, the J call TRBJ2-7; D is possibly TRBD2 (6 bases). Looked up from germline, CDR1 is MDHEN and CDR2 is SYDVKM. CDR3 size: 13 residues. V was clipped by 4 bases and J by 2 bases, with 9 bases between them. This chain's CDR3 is CASSSGGTYEQYF. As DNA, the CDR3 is TGTGCCAGCAGTTCCGGCGGGACCTACGAGCAGTACTTC.

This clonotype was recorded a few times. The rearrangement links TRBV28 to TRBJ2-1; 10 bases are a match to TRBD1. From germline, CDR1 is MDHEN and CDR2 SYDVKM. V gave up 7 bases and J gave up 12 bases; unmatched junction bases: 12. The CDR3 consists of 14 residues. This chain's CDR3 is CASIGTGTGAGQFF. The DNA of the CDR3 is TGTGCCAGCATTGGCACCGGGACAGGGGCTGGGCAGTTCTTC.

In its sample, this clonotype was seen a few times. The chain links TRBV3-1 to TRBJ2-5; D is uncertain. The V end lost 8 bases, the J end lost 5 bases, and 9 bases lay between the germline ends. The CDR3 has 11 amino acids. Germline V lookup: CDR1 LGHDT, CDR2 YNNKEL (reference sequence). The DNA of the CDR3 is TGTGCCAGCGTGTTAGCTGAGACCCAGTACTTC. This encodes CASVLAETQYF.

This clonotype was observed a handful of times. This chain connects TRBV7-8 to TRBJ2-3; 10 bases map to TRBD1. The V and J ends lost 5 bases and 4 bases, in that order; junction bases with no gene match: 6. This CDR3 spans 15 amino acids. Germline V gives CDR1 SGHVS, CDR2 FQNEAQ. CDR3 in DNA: TGTGCCAGCAGCGCCGGGACAGGGGTGTCAGATACGCAGTATTTT. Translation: CASSAGTGVSDTQYF.

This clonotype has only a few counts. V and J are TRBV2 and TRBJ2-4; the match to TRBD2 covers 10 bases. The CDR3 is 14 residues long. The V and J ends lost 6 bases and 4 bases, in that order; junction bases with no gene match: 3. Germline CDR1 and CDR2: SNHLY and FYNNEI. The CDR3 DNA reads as TGTGCCAGCAGGGTTAGCGGGGGGAAAAACATTCAGTACTTC. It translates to CASRVSGGKNIQYF.

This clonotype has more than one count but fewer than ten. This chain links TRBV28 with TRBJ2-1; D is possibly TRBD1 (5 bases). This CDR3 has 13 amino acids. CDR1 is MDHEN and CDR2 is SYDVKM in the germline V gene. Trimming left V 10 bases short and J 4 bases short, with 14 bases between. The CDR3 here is CATRPGPYNEQFF. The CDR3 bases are TGTGCCACCAGACCAGGGCCGTACAATGAGCAGTTCTTC.

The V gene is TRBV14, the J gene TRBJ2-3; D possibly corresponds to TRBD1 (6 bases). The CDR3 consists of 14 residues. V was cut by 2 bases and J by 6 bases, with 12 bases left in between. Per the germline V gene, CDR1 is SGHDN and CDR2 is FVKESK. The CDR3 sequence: CASSQIRGTDTQYF. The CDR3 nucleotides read TGTGCCAGCAGCCAAATCAGGGGTACCGATACGCAGTATTTT.

CDR3 in DNA: TGTGCCAGCTCACCGAGGAGCGGGAGAGTCAGCACAGATACGCAGTATTTT. The encoded protein is CASSPRSGRVSTDTQYF. This sequence joins TRBV18 and TRBJ2-3; 8 nucleotides match TRBD2. Germline CDR1 and CDR2: KGHSH and LQKENI. V gave up 3 bases and J gave up 0 bases; unmatched junction bases: 8. This CDR3 has 17 residues.